This T cell receptor (beta chain) was identified during a study of kidney transplant recipient with SARS-CoV-2 infection. The CDR3 runs 12 residues. V lost 6 bases and J lost 4, with 4 bases in between. The germline gives CDR1 KGHSH, CDR2 LQKENI. TCRdb independently ran MiXCR on the reads; one entry per CDR3 protein. Of roughly 230,000 distinct CDR3 sequences listed, less than 35% are singletons. The table lists this clonotype with many counts. Source: a blood sample, taken at baseline and on roughly day 120 from a kidney transplant recipient. The rearrangement joins TRBV18 to TRBJ1-6; no clear D gene. The clonotype originates from a young adult male patient who had COVID-19 and was a kidney transplant recipient. The graft donor may account for some of the T cells. CDR3 in DNA: TGTGCCAGCTCGCCATATAATTCACCCCTCCACTTT. Its protein is CASSPYNSPLHF.